This entry features one TCR beta chain sequence. What it recognizes is unknown. This record belongs to a study of Ad26.COV2.S vaccination and SARS-CoV-2 variants. Overall study context: Ad26.COV2.S, an intramuscular injection, was given once or twice 56 days apart.

Stated treatment: around 19 received Ad26.COV2.S at low or high dose, single or two shots; 5 received placebo; per-sample allocation not given. Specimens were obtained on day 63 following the first vaccine or placebo injection. Within Boston, the person who donated was an adult of 18-55 years. Germline loops: CDR1 SGHNT, CDR2 YYREEE (reference sequence). V was clipped by 0 bases and J by 5 bases, with 17 bases between them. The CDR3 has 16 amino acids. Points from the study as a whole: Measurement of non-spike TCR breadth gave similar results in vaccine and placebo recipients. Relative to placebo recipients, vaccine recipients exhibited elevated spike-specific TCR breadth.

The data were produced by immunoSEQ multiplex PCR, yet TCRdb's version contains in-frame clones alone and is incomplete. The sample lists 440,000 or so clones, approximately 92% seen once, with roughly 1.7% in the top ten. Sequenced here: peripheral blood, sampled in a trial of Ad26.COV2.S vaccine versus placebo. The TCR comes from a person aged 18-60 years who received the Ad26.COV2.S COVID-19 vaccine or a placebo. The chain is built from TRBV5-4 and TRBJ2-5, with D perhaps being TRBD1 or TRBD2 (6 bases each). As DNA, the CDR3 is TGTGCCAGCAGCTTGGGCGGACAGCCCCGGGGGGAGACCCAGTACTTC. Protein: CASSLGGQPRGETQYF.